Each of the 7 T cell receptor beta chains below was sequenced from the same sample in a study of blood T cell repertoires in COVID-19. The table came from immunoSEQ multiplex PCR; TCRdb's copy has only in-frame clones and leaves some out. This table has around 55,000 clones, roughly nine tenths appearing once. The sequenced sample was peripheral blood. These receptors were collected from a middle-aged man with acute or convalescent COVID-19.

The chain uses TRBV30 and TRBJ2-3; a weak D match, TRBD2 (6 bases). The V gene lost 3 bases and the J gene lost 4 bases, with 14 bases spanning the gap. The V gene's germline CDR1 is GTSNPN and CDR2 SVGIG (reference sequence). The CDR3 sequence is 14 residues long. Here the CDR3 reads CAWSAGSAADTQYF. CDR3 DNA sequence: TGTGCCTGGAGCGCGGGGTCGGCGGCAGATACGCAGTATTTT.

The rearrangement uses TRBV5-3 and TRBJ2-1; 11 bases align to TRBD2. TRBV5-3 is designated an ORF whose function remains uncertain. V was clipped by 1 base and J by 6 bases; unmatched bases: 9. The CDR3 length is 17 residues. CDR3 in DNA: TGTGCCAGAAGCTTGCCCACTAGCGGGAGTCACTTCAATGAGCAGTTCTTC. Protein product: CARSLPTSGSHFNEQFF.

This CDR3 reads CASSIGFLNRVDGYTF. The CDR3 region has the DNA TGTGCCAGTAGTATTGGGTTCTTGAACAGGGTGGACGGCTACACCTTC. V and J are TRBV19 and TRBJ1-2; D is perhaps TRBD1 (6 bases). The CDR3 is made up of 16 amino acids. Deletions cut 3 bases from V and 8 bases from J, with 22 bases between. Germline CDR1 and CDR2: LNHDA and SQIVND (reference sequence).

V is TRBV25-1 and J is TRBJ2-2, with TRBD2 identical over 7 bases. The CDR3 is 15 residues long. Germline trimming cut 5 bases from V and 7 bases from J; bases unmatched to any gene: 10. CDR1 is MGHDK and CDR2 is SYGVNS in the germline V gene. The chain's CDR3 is CASSNIAGVDGELFF. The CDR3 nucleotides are TGTGCCAGCAGTAACATAGCGGGTGTGGACGGGGAGCTGTTTTTT.

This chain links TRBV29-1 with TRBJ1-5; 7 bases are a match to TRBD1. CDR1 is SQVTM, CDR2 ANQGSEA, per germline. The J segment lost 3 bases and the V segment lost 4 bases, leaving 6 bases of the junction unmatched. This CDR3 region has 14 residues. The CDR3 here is CSVVDRVANQPQHF. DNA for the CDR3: TGCAGCGTTGTTGACAGGGTGGCCAATCAGCCCCAGCATTTT.

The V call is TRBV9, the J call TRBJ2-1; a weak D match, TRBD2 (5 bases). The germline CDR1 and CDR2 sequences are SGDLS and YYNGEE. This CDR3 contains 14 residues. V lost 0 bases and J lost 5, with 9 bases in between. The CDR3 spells CASSVDGGNNEQFF. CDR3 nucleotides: TGTGCCAGCAGCGTAGACGGAGGTAACAATGAGCAGTTCTTC.

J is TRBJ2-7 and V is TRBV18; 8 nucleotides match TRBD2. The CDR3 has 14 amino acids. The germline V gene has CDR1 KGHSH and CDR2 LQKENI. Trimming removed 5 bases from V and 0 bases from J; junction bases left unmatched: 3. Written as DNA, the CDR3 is TGTGCCAGCTCATCCGGGACTAGCTCCTACGAGCAGTACTTC. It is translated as CASSSGTSSYEQYF.